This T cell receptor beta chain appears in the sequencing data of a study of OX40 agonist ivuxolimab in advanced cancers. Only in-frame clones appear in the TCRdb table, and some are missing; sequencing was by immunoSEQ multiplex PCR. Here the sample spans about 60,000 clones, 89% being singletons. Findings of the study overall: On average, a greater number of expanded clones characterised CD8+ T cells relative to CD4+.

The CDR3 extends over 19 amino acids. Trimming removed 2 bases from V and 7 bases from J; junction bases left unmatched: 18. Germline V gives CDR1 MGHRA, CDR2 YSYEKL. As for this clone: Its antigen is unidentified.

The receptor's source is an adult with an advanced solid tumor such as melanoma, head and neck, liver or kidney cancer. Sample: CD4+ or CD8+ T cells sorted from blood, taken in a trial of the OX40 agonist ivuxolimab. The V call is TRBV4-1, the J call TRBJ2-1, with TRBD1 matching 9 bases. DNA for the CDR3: TGCGCCAGCAGCCAATTAACCCACACCGGGACAGGGTCAGCGAATGAGCAGTTCTTC. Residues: CASSQLTHTGTGSANEQFF.